This T cell receptor beta chain derives from a study of T cell repertoires in cytomegalovirus infection. Findings and caveats of the study: HLA-C-restricted CMV clonotypes gave the most frequent clonotype in two of eight donors.

The germline V gene encodes CDR1 SGHAT and CDR2 FQNNGV. The CDR3 has 12 amino acids. Trimming pared 6 bases from V and 1 base from J, leaving 6 bases between. TCRdb called the reads again in MiXCR, with one record for every CDR3 protein. The sample gives fewer than 300,000 distinct CDR3 sequences, about 26% of which show up once; 11% to 15% is in the top ten. The sample holds many counts of this clonotype. Its target is not known. The rearrangement links TRBV11-2 to TRBJ1-1; D is unclear. The TCR originated in a human donor in good health (CMV status not recorded). Some clones in this sample may be carry-over from other donors' samples. The material sequenced was PBMCs. The DNA of the CDR3 is TGTGCCAGCAGGACACAGAACACTGAAGCTTTCTTT. The encoded protein is CASRTQNTEAFF.